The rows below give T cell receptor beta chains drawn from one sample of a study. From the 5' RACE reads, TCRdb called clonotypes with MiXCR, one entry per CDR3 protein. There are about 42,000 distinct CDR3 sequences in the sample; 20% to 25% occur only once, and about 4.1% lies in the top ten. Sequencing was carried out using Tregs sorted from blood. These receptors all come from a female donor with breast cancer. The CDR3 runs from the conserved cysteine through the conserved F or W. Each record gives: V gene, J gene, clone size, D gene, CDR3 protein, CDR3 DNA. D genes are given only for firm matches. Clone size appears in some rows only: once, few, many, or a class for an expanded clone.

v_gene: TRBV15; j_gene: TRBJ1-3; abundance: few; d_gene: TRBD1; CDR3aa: CATSSDRDPGNTIYF; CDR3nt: TGTGCCACCAGCAGTGACAGGGATCCTGGAAACACCATATATTTT
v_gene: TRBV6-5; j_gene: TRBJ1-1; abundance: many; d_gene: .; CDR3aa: CASSSSDYVGTEAFF; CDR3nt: .
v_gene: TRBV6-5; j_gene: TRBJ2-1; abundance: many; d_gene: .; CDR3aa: CASSYSSGYEQFF; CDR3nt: TGTGCCAGCAGTTACTCGAGCGGCTATGAGCAGTTCTTC
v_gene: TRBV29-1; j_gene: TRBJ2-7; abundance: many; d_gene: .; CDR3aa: CSAIPTRLGTGEQYF; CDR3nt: TGCAGCGCTATACCGACAAGATTAGGGACCGGCGAGCAGTACTTC
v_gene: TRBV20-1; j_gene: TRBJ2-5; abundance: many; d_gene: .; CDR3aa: CSVRLPVETQYF; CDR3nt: TGCAGTGTGCGGCTCCCAGTTGAGACCCAGTACTTC
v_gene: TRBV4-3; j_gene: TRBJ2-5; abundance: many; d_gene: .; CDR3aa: CASSQDSGGVRTQYF; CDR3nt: TGCGCCAGCAGCCAAGATTCTGGGGGAGTACGGACCCAGTACTTC
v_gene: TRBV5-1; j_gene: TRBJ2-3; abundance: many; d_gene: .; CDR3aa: CASSLSQVTGRDTQYF; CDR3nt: TGCGCCAGCAGCTTGTCCCAAGTTACGGGCCGAGATACGCAGTATTTT
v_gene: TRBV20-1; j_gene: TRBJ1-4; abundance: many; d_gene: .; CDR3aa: CSARDASPKDSEKLFF; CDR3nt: TGCAGTGCTAGAGACGCTTCCCCTAAGGACAGTGAAAAACTGTTTTTT
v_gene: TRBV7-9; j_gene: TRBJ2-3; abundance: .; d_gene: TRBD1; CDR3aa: CASSPWDRDNQDTQYF; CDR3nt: TGTGCCAGCAGCCCATGGGACAGGGATAATCAAGATACGCAGTATTTT
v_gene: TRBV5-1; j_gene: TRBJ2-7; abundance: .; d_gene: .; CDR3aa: CASSLGTGRGGYEQYF; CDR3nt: TGCGCCAGCAGCTTGGGGACAGGCAGGGGAGGCTACGAGCAGTACTTC
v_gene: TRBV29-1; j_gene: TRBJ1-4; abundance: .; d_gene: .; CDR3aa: CSVGGTAEKLFF; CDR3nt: TGCAGCGTTGGCGGGACCGCTGAAAAACTGTTTTTT
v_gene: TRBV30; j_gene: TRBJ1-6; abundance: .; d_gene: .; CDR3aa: CAWSSELSYNSPLHF; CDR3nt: TGTGCCTGGAGTTCGGAACTCTCCTATAATTCACCCCTCCACTTT
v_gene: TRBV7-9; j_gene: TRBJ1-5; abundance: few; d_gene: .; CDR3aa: CATQEGRRPQHF; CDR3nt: TGTGCCACTCAGGAGGGAAGACGTCCCCAGCATTTT
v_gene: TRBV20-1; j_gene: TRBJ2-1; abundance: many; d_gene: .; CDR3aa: CSLEGGSYNEQFF; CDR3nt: TGCAGTCTAGAGGGGGGGAGCTACAATGAGCAGTTCTTC
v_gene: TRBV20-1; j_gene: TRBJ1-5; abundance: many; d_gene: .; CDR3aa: CSARSPEGQAGNQPQHF; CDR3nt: TGCAGTGCTAGATCCCCGGAGGGGCAGGCGGGCAATCAGCCCCAGCATTTT
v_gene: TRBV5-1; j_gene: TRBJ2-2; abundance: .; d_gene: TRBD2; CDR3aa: CASSSSGRADTGELFF; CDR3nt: TGCGCCAGCAGCTCCAGCGGGAGGGCGGACACCGGGGAGCTGTTTTTT
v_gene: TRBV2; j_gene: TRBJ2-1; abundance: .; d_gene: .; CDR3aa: CASSDLVSGEQFF; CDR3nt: TGTGCCAGCAGTGACTTGGTTTCCGGTGAGCAGTTCTTC
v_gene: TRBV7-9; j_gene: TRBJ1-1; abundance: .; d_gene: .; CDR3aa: CASSPQGKTTEAFF; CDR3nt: TGTGCCAGCAGCCCTCAAGGGAAAACGACTGAAGCTTTCTTT
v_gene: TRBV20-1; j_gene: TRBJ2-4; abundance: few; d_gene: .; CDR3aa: CSARDGGHAKNIQYF; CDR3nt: TGCAGTGCTAGAGACGGAGGGCATGCCAAAAACATTCAGTACTTC
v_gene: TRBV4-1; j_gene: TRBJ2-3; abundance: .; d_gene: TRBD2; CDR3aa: CASSHPGLAPTDTQYF; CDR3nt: TGCGCCAGCAGCCATCCGGGACTAGCACCCACAGATACGCAGTATTTT
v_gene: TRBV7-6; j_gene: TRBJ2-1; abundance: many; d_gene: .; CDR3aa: CASSPGGLSSGNEQFF; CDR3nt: TGTGCCAGCAGCCCCGGGGGACTCTCTTCCGGGAATGAGCAGTTCTTC
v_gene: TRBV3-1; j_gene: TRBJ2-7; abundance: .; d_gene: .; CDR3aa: CASSPTRGTYEQYF; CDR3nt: TGTGCCAGCAGCCCCACGAGGGGAACCTACGAGCAGTACTTC
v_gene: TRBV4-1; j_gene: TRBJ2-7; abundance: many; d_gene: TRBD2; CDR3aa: CASSQLSGRVYEQYF; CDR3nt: TGCGCCAGCAGCCAATTGAGCGGGAGGGTCTACGAGCAGTACTTC
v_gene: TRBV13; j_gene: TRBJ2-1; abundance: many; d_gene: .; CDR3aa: CASSLAVRGSYNEQFF; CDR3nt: TGTGCCAGCAGCTTAGCGGTCAGGGGTTCCTACAATGAGCAGTTCTTC
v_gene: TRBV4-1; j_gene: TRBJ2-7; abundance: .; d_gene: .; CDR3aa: CAGSGGRDRPYEQYF; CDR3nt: TGCGCCGGCAGCGGGGGTCGGGACAGACCTTACGAGCAGTACTTC
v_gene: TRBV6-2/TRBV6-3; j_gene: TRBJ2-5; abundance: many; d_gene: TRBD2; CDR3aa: CASSYWGLAGAFGETQYF; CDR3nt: TGTGCCAGCAGTTACTGGGGACTAGCGGGAGCGTTTGGAGAGACCCAGTACTTC
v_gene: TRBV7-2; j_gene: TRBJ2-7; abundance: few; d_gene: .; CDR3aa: CASSSPGLEGLYEQYF; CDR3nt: TGTGCCAGCAGCTCTCCTGGGCTCGAGGGCCTCTACGAGCAGTACTTC
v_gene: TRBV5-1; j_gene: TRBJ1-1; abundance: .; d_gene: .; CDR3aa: CASSARQARVSSYTEAFF; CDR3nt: TGCGCCAGCAGCGCGAGACAGGCCCGGGTTTCCTCCTACACTGAAGCTTTCTTT
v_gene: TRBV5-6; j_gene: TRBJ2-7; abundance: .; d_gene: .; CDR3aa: CASSWGDGAYEQYF; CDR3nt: TGTGCCAGCAGCTGGGGGGACGGAGCCTACGAGCAGTACTTC
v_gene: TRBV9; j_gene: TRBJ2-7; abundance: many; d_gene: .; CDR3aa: CASSVDREPYEQYF; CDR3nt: TGTGCCAGCAGCGTAGATAGGGAACCCTACGAGCAGTACTTC
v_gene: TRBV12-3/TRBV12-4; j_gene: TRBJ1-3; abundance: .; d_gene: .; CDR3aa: CASSFLTGNTIYF; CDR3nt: TGTGCCAGCAGTTTCCTTACCGGAAACACCATATATTTT
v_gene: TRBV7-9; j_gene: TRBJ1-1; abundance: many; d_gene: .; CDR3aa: CASSYRLDKPEAFF; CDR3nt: TGTGCCAGCAGCTATAGGCTTGACAAGCCTGAAGCTTTCTTT
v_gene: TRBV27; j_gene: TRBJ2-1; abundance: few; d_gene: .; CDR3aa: CASSPRGGNEQFF; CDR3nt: TGTGCCAGCAGTCCAAGGGGTGGCAATGAGCAGTTCTTC
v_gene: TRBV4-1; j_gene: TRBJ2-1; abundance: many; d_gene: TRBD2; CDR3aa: CASSQVASGRVEQFF; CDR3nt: TGCGCCAGCAGCCAAGTCGCTAGCGGGAGGGTAGAGCAGTTCTTC
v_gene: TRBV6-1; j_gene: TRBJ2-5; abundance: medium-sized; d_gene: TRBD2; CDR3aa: CASRGSGSETQYF; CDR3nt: TGTGCCAGCAGGGGTAGCGGGAGCGAGACCCAGTACTTC
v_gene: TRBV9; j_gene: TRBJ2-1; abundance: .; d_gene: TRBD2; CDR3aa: CASSLGTSGSYNEQFF; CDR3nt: TGTGCCAGCAGCCTGGGGACTAGCGGGAGTTACAATGAGCAGTTCTTC